The 26 T cell receptor beta chains below come from one sample, sequenced in a study of molecular identifiers for immune sequencing clone quantification. Using its own MiXCR run on the PCR reads, TCRdb lists one record per CDR3 protein. The profile shows some 96,000 distinct CDR3 sequences, approximately 25% of them singletons. The sequenced sample consisted of naive CD8+ T cells from blood, with Jurkat cell RNA spiked in. The subset: FACS-sorted CD8+CD4-CCR7+CD45RA+ naive T cells. The receptors were gathered from a human donor in good health. Some libraries in this study had Jurkat cell RNA spiked in.

In its sample, this clonotype was seen a few times. This chain joins TRBV7-6 and TRBJ2-1; a possible D gene is TRBD2 (5 bases). The CDR3 consists of 14 residues. V lost 5 bases and J lost 5, with 13 bases in between. Germline assignment: CDR1 SGHVS and CDR2 FNYEAQ. CDR3 in amino acids: CASSVLGSDNEQFF. CDR3 nucleotides: TGTGCCAGCAGCGTACTAGGGTCGGACAATGAGCAGTTCTTC.

This clonotype has ten or more counts. The CDR3 sequence is CASSVRGASGANVLTF. The CDR3 region has the DNA TGTGCCAGCAGTGTAAGGGGGGCCTCTGGGGCCAACGTCCTGACTTTC. J is TRBJ2-6 and V is TRBV27, with D perhaps TRBD1 or TRBD2 (6 bases each). Germline V gene data show CDR1 as MNHEY and CDR2 as SMNVEV (reference sequence). The CDR3 runs 16 residues. The V and J ends lost 5 bases and 0 bases respectively, with 11 bases between them. The whole variable domain, filled in from reference TRBV27 and TRBJ2-6, reads EAQVTQNPRYLITVTGKKLTVTCSQNMNHEYMSWYRQDPGLGLRQIYYSMNVEVTDKGDVPEGYKVSRKEKRNFPLILESPSPNQTSLYFCASSVRGASGANVLTFGAGSRLTVL.

This clonotype was seen only once. Since a much larger clone is just one base distant, this may be a read error. This sequence joins TRBV19 and TRBJ2-1; no clear D gene. The CDR3 is 14 residues long. Germline V gene data show CDR1 as LNHDA and CDR2 as SQIVND (reference sequence). The DNA of the CDR3 is TGTGCCAGTAGGCACGGAGCCTCCTACAATGAGCAGTCCTTC. It codes for CASRHGASYNEQSF.

As for this clonotype: This sequence may be a read error, since a much larger clone differs from it by one base. J is TRBJ1-6 and V is TRBV13; D not certain. CDR3 length: 14 amino acids. Germline loops: CDR1 PRHDT, CDR2 FYEKMQ (reference sequence). The CDR3 bases are TGTGCCAGCAGCTTTGGACGGAATAATTCACCCCTCCAATTT. Translation gives CASSFGRNNSPLQF.

This clonotype was detected ten times or more. This sequence joins TRBV11-2 and TRBJ1-6, with no clear D. There are 17 residues in the CDR3. V lost 4 bases, J lost 0 bases, and 13 bases lay in between. Germline CDR1 is SGHAT and CDR2 is FQNNGV. CDR3 nucleotide sequence: TGTGCCAGCAGCTATGACGGACCGAGCTCCTATAATTCACCCCTCCACTTT. It encodes CASSYDGPSSYNSPLHF.

At least ten counts were recorded for this clonotype. V gene TRBV5-6 combines with J gene TRBJ1-4, with D possibly being TRBD1 (5 bases). The ends were cut back, 0 bases at V and 6 bases at J, with 9 bases in the middle. The CDR3 loop spans 14 amino acids. In germline, CDR1 is SGHDT, CDR2 YYEEEE. CDR3 in DNA: TGTGCCAGCAGCTTGGGGCCGGGGGATGAAAAACTGTTTTTT. Its protein product is CASSLGPGDEKLFF. Full variable domain (remainder filled in from reference TRBV5-6 and TRBJ1-4): DAGVTQSPTHLIKTRGQQVTLRCSPKSGHDTVSWYQQALGQGPQFIFQYYEEEERQRGNFPDRFSGHQFPNYSSELNVNALLLGDSALYLCASSLGPGDEKLFFGSGTQLSVL.

This clonotype has more than one count but fewer than ten. Its ends do not fully match the called genes, so a read error is possible. The V call is TRBV7-7, the J call TRBJ2-1, with 8 bases aligning to TRBD2. The germline V gene encodes CDR1 SSHAT and CDR2 FNYEAQ (reference sequence). The CDR3 has 16 amino acids. CDR3 DNA sequence: TGTGCTAGCAGCCCGGAAGCGGGAGTCACCTACAATGAGCAGTTCTTC. As protein: CASSPEAGVTYNEQFF.

The chain recombines TRBV7-9 with TRBJ2-2; D remains unclear. V shed 2 bases and J shed 5 bases, with 15 bases lying between them. This CDR3 is built from 16 residues. Germline V lookup: CDR1 SEHNR, CDR2 FQNEAQ (reference sequence). The CDR3 here is CASSLSVSEWTGELFF. The CDR3 DNA reads TGTGCCAGCAGCTTAAGTGTATCCGAATGGACCGGGGAGCTGTTTTTT. The full variable domain, rest sourced from reference TRBV7-9 and TRBJ2-2, is DTGVSQNPRHKITKRGQNVTFRCDPISEHNRLYWYRQTLGQGPEFLTYFQNEAQLEKSRLLSDRFSAERPKGSFSTLEIQRTEQGDSAMYLCASSLSVSEWTGELFFGEGSRLTVL.

The sample holds many counts of this clonotype. J is TRBJ2-3 and V is TRBV12-5, with 10 bases fitting TRBD2. The CDR3 runs to 18 residues. J gave up 2 bases and V 6 bases, and 14 bases lay outside the gene matches. Germline-derived CDR1 and CDR2 are LGHNT and FRNRAP. CDR3: CASGNAKILAGVTDTQYF. The DNA for the CDR3 is TGTGCTAGTGGAAACGCTAAAATCCTAGCGGGGGTCACAGATACGCAGTATTTT.

This clonotype was detected a few times. The chain uses TRBV6-2 or TRBV6-3 and TRBJ1-2; a weak D match, TRBD1 (5 bases). There are 14 residues in the CDR3. V lost 3 bases and J 4 bases, leaving 12 bases between the germline ends. Per the germline V gene, CDR1 is MNHEY and CDR2 is SVGEGT. This CDR3 is CASSYLGRSYGYTF. In DNA form, the CDR3 reads TGTGCCAGCAGTTATCTGGGGCGAAGCTATGGCTACACCTTC.

This chain joins TRBV12-3 or TRBV12-4 and TRBJ2-7; D not certain. The CDR3 contains 12 residues. Trimming pared 10 bases from V and 9 bases from J, leaving 19 bases between. In nucleotides, the CDR3 is TGTGCCACCGGCCGGCGTTACTCCGCGCAGTACTTC. Translation gives CATGRRYSAQYF.

At least ten counts were recorded for this clonotype. The J gene is TRBJ2-2, the V gene TRBV7-9; TRBD2 is a possible D gene (5 bases). From germline, CDR1 is SEHNR and CDR2 FQNEAQ (reference sequence). Trimming left V 1 base short and J 6 bases short, with 6 bases between. CDR3 length equals 13 residues. Written as DNA, the CDR3 is TGTGCCAGCAGCTTAGGCGGGTCCGGGGAGCTGTTTTTT. Amino acids: CASSLGGSGELFF.

This clonotype was picked up many times. The chain combines TRBV2 with TRBJ1-5, with D possibly TRBD1 on 6 matching bases. The CDR3 loop spans 16 amino acids. Trimming cost V 5 bases and J 4 bases, with 18 bases left between them. Per the germline V gene, CDR1 is SNHLY and CDR2 is FYNNEI. The CDR3 region has the DNA TGTGCCAGCAGTCCTGGGACACCAAGCCCGAATCAGCCCCAGCATTTT. Translated, it gives CASSPGTPSPNQPQHF.

This clonotype occurred many times. V is TRBV13 and J is TRBJ2-2; 9 nucleotides align to TRBD2. CDR1 and CDR2 (germline): PRHDT, FYEKMQ (reference sequence). The CDR3 has 16 amino acids. V lost 6 bases, J lost 3 bases, and 8 bases stayed unmatched. The CDR3 sequence: CASRPTGTSYTGELFF. DNA of the CDR3: TGTGCCAGCAGACCAACCGGGACTAGCTACACCGGGGAGCTGTTTTTT.

V and J are TRBV2 and TRBJ1-2; the D gene is possibly TRBD1 (6 bases). The CDR3 contains 13 residues. V lost 6 bases, J lost 5 bases, and 13 bases lay in between. Germline-derived CDR1 and CDR2 are SNHLY and FYNNEI. CDR3 nucleotide sequence: TGTGCCAGCAGGAGGGGGATAGTTTATGGCTACACCTTC. Its translation is CASRRGIVYGYTF.

This clonotype has at least ten counts. The chain joins TRBV7-9 to TRBJ2-7; D possibly matches TRBD1 or TRBD2 (5 bases each). The CDR3 is 13 amino acids. Germline CDR1 is SEHNR and CDR2 is FQNEAQ (reference sequence). V lost 5 bases and J lost 7, with 15 bases in between. In nucleotides, the CDR3 is TGTGCCAGCAGCGAGAATGGGGGAGTAGAGCAGTACTTC. It codes for CASSENGGVEQYF.

In this sample, this clonotype turned up many times. This chain connects TRBV4-3 to TRBJ1-1; the match to TRBD1 covers 9 bases. Looked up from germline, CDR1 is LGHNA and CDR2 is YSLEER. The CDR3 contains 15 residues. Unmatched junction bases numbered 6, after V lost 3 bases and J lost 4 bases. The CDR3 reads CASSHFGQGPTEAFF. Written as DNA, the CDR3 is TGCGCCAGCAGCCACTTCGGACAGGGGCCCACTGAAGCTTTCTTT.

A word on this clonotype: Since a much larger clone is just one base distant, this may be a read error. The CDR3 sequence is CASSSFLREQYF. CDR3 bases: TGTGCCAGCAGTTCTTTTTTACGGGAGCAGTACTTC. The V and J genes are TRBV6-2 or TRBV6-3 and TRBJ2-7; D not resolved. Germline V gene sequence: CDR1 MNHEY, CDR2 SVGEGT. V shed 4 bases and J shed 7 bases, with 11 bases lying between them. The CDR3 runs 12 residues.

The rearrangement joins TRBV11-2 to TRBJ1-3, with 7 bases matching TRBD1. This CDR3 spans 16 amino acids. Germline V gene lookup returns CDR1 SGHAT and CDR2 FQNNGV. Unmatched junction bases numbered 4, after V lost 2 bases and J lost 0 bases. The CDR3, as DNA: TGTGCCAGCAGCTTAACCCCAGGGGGCTCTGGAAACACCATATATTTT. Its translation is CASSLTPGGSGNTIYF.

This clonotype was seen ten or more times. The V gene is TRBV13, the J gene TRBJ1-1; D unclear. This CDR3 comprises 13 residues. V was cut by 4 bases and J by 4 bases, with 10 bases left in between. Germline V lookup: CDR1 PRHDT, CDR2 FYEKMQ (reference sequence). The CDR3 loop reads CASSSTVSTEAFF. The CDR3, as DNA: TGTGCCAGCAGCTCAACAGTATCCACTGAAGCTTTCTTT.

This clonotype was recorded at least ten times. The rearrangement links TRBV7-9 to TRBJ1-2, with D tentatively TRBD1 (6 bases). Looked up from germline, CDR1 is SEHNR and CDR2 is FQNEAQ (reference sequence). Trimming pared 3 bases from V and 5 bases from J, leaving 10 bases between. This CDR3 is 13 amino acids long. The CDR3 sequence is CASSFGGAYGYTF. The CDR3 nucleotides read TGTGCCAGCAGCTTTGGGGGCGCGTATGGCTACACCTTC.

CDR3 in DNA: TGTGCCAGCGGCGGGACTTCGTTCTACGAGCAGTACTTC. It encodes CASGGTSFYEQYF. The rearrangement joins TRBV6-2 or TRBV6-3 to TRBJ2-7, with D possibly being TRBD2 (6 bases). The CDR3 spans 13 residues. V gave up 8 bases and J gave up 3 bases, with 14 bases separating them. Germline V CDR1 and CDR2: MNHEY, SVGEGT.

This clonotype was counted a few times. The rearrangement joins TRBV4-3 to TRBJ2-1; 11 nucleotides agree with TRBD1. CDR1 is LGHNA, CDR2 YSLEER, per germline. This CDR3 is built from 16 residues. The ends lost 0 bases at V and 9 bases at J; junction bases unmatched: 7. This CDR3 reads CASSQEGTGGSVEQFF. CDR3 sequence (DNA): TGCGCCAGCAGCCAAGAAGGGACAGGGGGTTCAGTTGAGCAGTTCTTC.

This clonotype occurred many times. The chain carries TRBV4-2 and TRBJ1-1; perhaps TRBD1 as D (5 bases). The CDR3 totals 14 residues. V was pared by 5 bases and J by 6 bases, with 16 bases between. Germline V CDR1 and CDR2: LGHNA, YNFKEQ. In nucleotides, the CDR3 is TGTGCCAGCAGCTTCGGGACCGGGGTACCTGAAGCTTTCTTT. This codes for CASSFGTGVPEAFF.

In regard to this clonotype: The final CDR3 position lacks the conserved phenylalanine or tryptophan, pointing to a likely read error. The V gene is TRBV4-1, the J gene TRBJ1-1; TRBD1 agrees at 12 bases. Germline-derived CDR1 and CDR2 are MGHRA and YSYEKL. This CDR3 spans 17 amino acids. The junction had 10 bases not matched to a gene; V was cut back by 4 bases and J by 4 bases. The CDR3 loop is CASSRGQGAPGGTEAFS. DNA for the CDR3: TGCGCCAGCAGCCGGGGACAGGGGGCGCCCGGAGGCACTGAAGCTTTCTCT.

This clonotype appeared a single time. V is TRBV27 and J is TRBJ2-7; unclear D gene. The CDR3 has 13 residues. Germline V gene data show CDR1 as MNHEY and CDR2 as SMNVEV (reference sequence). With 3 bases removed from V and 0 bases from J, the gap between germline ends came to 6 bases. The CDR3 nucleotides are TGTGCCAGCAGTTTTAGCCCCTCCTACGAGCAGTACTTC. It specifies CASSFSPSYEQYF.